The next 13 T cell receptor beta chains were all read from a single sample in a study of long-term antiretroviral therapy in people with HIV. Researchers report immunoSEQ v3.0 was run at survey level. Clones were read by immunoSEQ multiplex PCR, and TCRdb kept only the in-frame ones, dropping some. The sample lists around 29,000 clones; 85% to 95% were seen once. The sequences come from unsorted PBMCs, collected 5.3 years after starting antiretroviral therapy. The receptors come from a man aged 50 to 59 with HIV.

This sequence joins TRBV27 and TRBJ1-2; TRBD1 matches 7 bases. The trim removed 6 bases at V and 4 bases at J, leaving 17 bases unmatched. Germline CDR1 MNHEY, CDR2 SMNVEV (reference sequence). The CDR3 covers 17 residues. This chain's CDR3 is CASRPGQESRYRYGYTF. As DNA, the CDR3 is TGTGCCAGCAGGCCCGGACAGGAGTCTCGGTACCGCTATGGCTACACCTTC.

V usage is TRBV27 and J usage is TRBJ2-1, with 13 bases lining up with TRBD2. The CDR3 contains 14 residues. CDR1 is MNHEY, CDR2 SMNVEV, per germline (reference sequence). Trimming removed 6 bases from V and 6 bases from J; junction bases left unmatched: 2. This CDR3 reads CASRGLAGFNEQFF. In DNA, the CDR3 is TGTGCCAGCAGGGGACTAGCGGGGTTCAATGAGCAGTTCTTC.

This rearrangement joins TRBV7-9 to TRBJ1-6; D is undetermined. CDR1 and CDR2 (germline): SEHNR, FQNEAQ (reference sequence). V was pared by 2 bases and J by 9 bases, with 8 bases between. The length of the CDR3 is 13 residues. The CDR3 is CASSLYGSSPLHF. The CDR3, as DNA: TGTGCCAGCAGCTTATACGGAAGTTCACCCCTCCACTTT.

The chain employs TRBV4-1 and TRBJ2-7; a possible D gene is TRBD2 (6 bases). The V gene lost 3 bases and the J gene lost 3 bases, with 12 bases spanning the gap. The CDR3 contains 14 residues. Germline V CDR1 and CDR2: MGHRA, YSYEKL. CDR3 loop: CASSQRDGDYEQYF. As DNA, the CDR3 is TGCGCCAGCAGCCAGCGGGACGGGGACTACGAGCAGTACTTC.

The chain recombines TRBV7-2 with TRBJ2-7; D may match TRBD1 or TRBD2 (6 bases each). The CDR3 covers 11 residues. V shed 8 bases and J shed 5 bases, with 10 bases lying between them. Germline V gene sequence: CDR1 SGHTA, CDR2 FQGNSA. In DNA form, the CDR3 reads TGTGCCAGCGGGGGGCCGAACGAGCAGTACTTC. It yields the protein CASGGPNEQYF.

V is TRBV6-6 and J is TRBJ2-7; TRBD1 matches at 10 bases. The CDR3 covers 13 residues. The junction had 5 bases not matched to a gene; V was cut back by 9 bases and J by 3 bases. The germline V gene encodes CDR1 MNHNY and CDR2 SVGAGI (reference sequence). The CDR3 here is CASYRDRGYEQYF. CDR3 nucleotide sequence: TGTGCCAGTTATCGGGACAGGGGCTACGAGCAGTACTTC.

The chain employs TRBV11-3 and TRBJ2-3; 9 nucleotides align to TRBD2. Unmatched junction bases numbered 13, after V lost 1 base and J lost 8 bases. Germline lookup yields CDR1 SGHNT and CDR2 YENEEA. The CDR3 length is 17 residues. This CDR3 is CASSLVLSGGGGGTQYF. CDR3 DNA sequence: TGTGCCAGCAGCTTAGTCCTTAGCGGGGGCGGAGGTGGTACGCAGTATTTT.

This chain connects TRBV21-1 to TRBJ1-1; the D segment call TRBD1 is taken from the table without a DNA check. TRBV21-1 is tagged as a pseudogene. The CDR3 is 16 residues long. The CDR3 sequence is CAVNRDREWMNTEAFF. CDR3 nucleotides: TGTGCCGTCAACCGGGACAGGGAGTGGATGAACACTGAAGCTTTCTTT.

This clone was counted a single time. The chain has TRBV6-6 and TRBJ2-1, with TRBD2 matching over 13 bases. V lost 0 bases to trimming and J lost 9 bases; unmatched junction nucleotides: 2. The CDR3 extends over 15 amino acids. Germline-derived CDR1 and CDR2 are MNHNY and SVGAGI (reference sequence). Here the CDR3 reads CASSYSTSGGAEQFF. The CDR3 bases are TGTGCCAGCAGTTACTCCACTAGCGGGGGGGCTGAGCAGTTCTTC.

The chain has TRBV7-9 and TRBJ1-6, with TRBD1 as a possible D gene (5 bases). The CDR3 covers 16 residues. The V end was cut by 5 bases, the J end by 11 bases, with 22 bases between. CDR1 and CDR2 from the germline V gene are SEHNR and FQNEAQ (reference sequence). The CDR3 region has the DNA TGTGCCAGCAGCCCCGTGGGACGGCCGGCCCATGCACCCCTCCACTTT. Its translation is CASSPVGRPAHAPLHF.

This clone has only one observation. The V and J genes are TRBV5-1 and TRBJ1-6, with D uncertain. Trimming pared 0 bases from V and 3 bases from J, leaving 10 bases between. CDR3 size: 16 residues. Germline values: CDR1 SGHRS, CDR2 YFSETQ. CDR3 nucleotides: TGCGCCAGCAGCTTGGGCGGCGGAAGCTATAATTCACCCCTCCACTTT. Amino acid sequence: CASSLGGGSYNSPLHF.

The J gene is TRBJ1-3, the V gene TRBV7-9, with 9 bases identical to TRBD1. Germline trimming cut 7 bases from V and 2 bases from J; bases unmatched to any gene: 3. The CDR3 loop spans 14 amino acids. CDR1 SEHNR and CDR2 FQNEAQ come from the germline V gene (reference sequence). In DNA form, the CDR3 reads TGTGCCAGCATCCGGGACAGGGCTGGAAACACCATATATTTT. It codes for CASIRDRAGNTIYF.

The genes are TRBV7-2 and TRBJ2-7; 8 bases are shared with TRBD1. V lost 4 bases and J lost 10; bases outside the gene matches: 3. The germline CDR1 and CDR2 sequences are SGHTA and FQGNSA. There are 11 residues in the CDR3. The CDR3 nucleotides read TGTGCCAGCAGCTCGGACAGGGATCAGTACTTC. Translated: CASSSDRDQYF.